The 22 T cell receptor beta chains listed next were all sequenced from one sample in a study of shared clonotypes between healthy human individuals. This table comes from immunoSEQ multiplex PCR, and its TCRdb copy is limited to in-frame clones, with some not included. The top ten clones hold around 1.2% of a sample with some 2 million clones, about 95% of them seen once. Naive CD8 cells lacked CD45RO, underwent positive selection for CCR7 and left out terminally differentiated effector memory CD45RA+ cells. The sequenced material came from naive CD8+ T cells sorted from blood. The receptors stem from a man younger than 30 in good health.

The chain combines TRBV19 with TRBJ2-1, with no clear D. The CDR3 consists of 14 residues. Germline values: CDR1 LNHDA, CDR2 SQIVND (reference sequence). V lost 2 bases and J lost 0, with 5 bases in between. CDR3 in DNA: TGTGCCAGTAGTATACAGGCCTCCTACAATGAGCAGTTCTTC. Protein sequence: CASSIQASYNEQFF.

This clone occurred once. V and J are TRBV7-2 and TRBJ2-2, with D unclear. Germline CDR1 reads SGHTA; CDR2 reads FQGNSA. The CDR3 extends over 13 amino acids. Trimming cost V 1 base and J 4 bases, with 4 bases left between them. DNA of the CDR3: TGTGCCAGCAGCTTAGGGATCACCGGGGAGCTGTTTTTT. Translating it yields CASSLGITGELFF.

In this sample, this clone turned up once. V is TRBV4-3 and J is TRBJ2-7, with a possible D match to TRBD1 (5 bases). Looked up from germline, CDR1 is LGHNA and CDR2 is YSLEER. The CDR3 loop spans 14 amino acids. The V gene lost 4 bases and the J gene lost 2 bases, with 12 bases spanning the gap. DNA for the CDR3: TGCGCCAGCAGCCGGTTAACAGGTGCCTACGAGCAGTACTTC. It is translated as CASSRLTGAYEQYF.

The rearrangement uses TRBV5-1 and TRBJ2-7, with D possibly matching TRBD2 (5 bases). Trimming took 6 bases from V and 6 from J, leaving 28 bases between them. The CDR3 spans 17 residues. Per germline, CDR1 SGHRS and CDR2 YFSETQ. The CDR3 DNA follows: TGCGCCAGCACCGACCCAGGAGGCGGACCCCATTGGGGCGAGCAGTACTTC. Amino acids: CASTDPGGGPHWGEQYF.

The chain is built from TRBV6-1 and TRBJ1-1; D possibly corresponds to TRBD1 (5 bases). V was pared by 7 bases and J by 5 bases, with 17 bases between. CDR1 is MNHNS, CDR2 SASEGT, per germline. CDR3 length equals 14 residues. This CDR3 is CASTPRRGWTEAFF. The CDR3 DNA follows: TGTGCCAGCACCCCCAGGAGGGGCTGGACTGAAGCTTTCTTT.

The rearrangement uses TRBV7-8 and TRBJ1-3; D is undetermined. This CDR3 has 14 residues. V lost 1 base, J lost 3 bases, and 7 bases lay in between. The germline V gene encodes CDR1 SGHVS and CDR2 FQNEAQ. CDR3 region: CASSLGPSGNTIYF. As DNA, the CDR3 is TGTGCCAGCAGCTTAGGGCCCAGTGGAAACACCATATATTTT.

The rearrangement joins TRBV5-3 to TRBJ1-5; 7 bases match TRBD1. TRBV5-3 is reported as an ORF; its role is uncertain. The CDR3 covers 19 residues. Losses at the gene ends were 0 bases for V and 0 bases for J; bases not matched to a gene: 12. CDR3: CARSLAALTGLYSNQPQHF. The CDR3 DNA sequence: TGTGCCAGAAGCTTGGCTGCTTTGACAGGGCTATATAGCAATCAGCCCCAGCATTTT.

The chain links TRBV10-3 to TRBJ2-1; no clear D. The CDR3 covers 13 residues. Per germline, CDR1 ENHRY and CDR2 SYGVKD. The V gene lost 2 bases and the J gene lost 10 bases, with 12 bases spanning the gap. The CDR3 sequence is CAISEGVASEQFF. The CDR3 DNA reads TGTGCCATCAGTGAGGGGGTGGCCAGCGAGCAGTTCTTC.

The chain has TRBV5-4 and TRBJ1-1; D gene ambiguous. Trimming left V 2 bases short and J 7 bases short, with 15 bases between. The CDR3 is 14 amino acids. The germline V gene has CDR1 SGHNT and CDR2 YYREEE (reference sequence). CDR3 in DNA: TGTGCCAGCAGCTTTGTTGGTTCTGGGAATGAAGCTTTCTTT. Encoded protein: CASSFVGSGNEAFF.

The CDR3 sequence: CASSLAGGGETDTQYF. As DNA, the CDR3 is TGCGCCAGCAGCTTGGCGGGAGGTGGGGAAACAGATACGCAGTATTTT. The rearrangement links TRBV5-1 to TRBJ2-3; 7 bases align to TRBD2. CDR1 and CDR2 (germline): SGHRS, YFSETQ. The CDR3 spans 16 residues. With 0 bases clipped from V and 3 bases from J, the junction kept 7 bases outside the gene matches.

V usage is TRBV27 and J usage is TRBJ1-1; maybe TRBD1 (5 bases). The CDR3 runs to 14 residues. Germline V gene sequence: CDR1 MNHEY, CDR2 SMNVEV (reference sequence). V lost 7 bases, J lost 6 bases, and 18 bases lay in between. The CDR3: CASTSGGWGAEAFF. The CDR3 region has the DNA TGTGCCAGCACCTCGGGCGGTTGGGGGGCTGAAGCTTTCTTT.

This clone has a single count. The V gene is TRBV13, the J gene TRBJ2-1; the D gene could be TRBD1 or TRBD2 (5 bases each). Germline assignment: CDR1 PRHDT and CDR2 FYEKMQ (reference sequence). The CDR3 consists of 15 residues. The V and J ends lost 5 bases and 3 bases respectively, with 14 bases between them. The CDR3 here is CASSTRDVIYNEQFF. Here the CDR3 DNA reads TGTGCCAGCAGCACCCGGGACGTCATCTACAATGAGCAGTTCTTC.

The CDR3 DNA sequence: TGTGCCAGCAGCTTAGTAATAGGGAACGAGCAGTACTTC. This sequence encodes CASSLVIGNEQYF. The J gene is TRBJ2-7, the V gene TRBV7-9; D unresolved. Germline CDR1 and CDR2: SEHNR and FQNEAQ (reference sequence). The CDR3 spans 13 residues. V dropped 1 base and J dropped 5 bases, with 9 bases sitting between them.

In this sample, this clone turned up a few times. The chain joins TRBV11-2 to TRBJ2-1, with 8 bases lining up with TRBD2. Germline CDR1 SGHAT, CDR2 FQNNGV. V lost 5 bases and J lost 9; bases outside the gene matches: 6. The CDR3 is 13 residues long. The CDR3 here is CASSQTSVGEQFF. CDR3 nucleotide sequence: TGTGCCAGCAGCCAGACTAGCGTGGGTGAGCAGTTCTTC.

The J gene is TRBJ2-7, the V gene TRBV7-2; 9 bases are a match to TRBD2. This CDR3 contains 13 residues. Germline CDR1 and CDR2: SGHTA and FQGNSA. The V gene end was trimmed by 5 bases and the J gene end by 3 bases; junction bases not matched to a gene: 2. The CDR3: CASSRSGSYEQYF. CDR3 sequence (DNA): TGTGCCAGCAGCCGTAGCGGGAGCTACGAGCAGTACTTC.

The chain carries TRBV7-9 and TRBJ1-6; 8 bases agree with TRBD1. CDR3 length: 15 amino acids. Looked up from germline, CDR1 is SEHNR and CDR2 is FQNEAQ (reference sequence). V was clipped by 5 bases and J by 7 bases; unmatched bases: 7. CDR3 DNA sequence: TGTGCCAGCAGCAACGACAGGGGAGGCAATTCACCCCTCCACTTT. This codes for CASSNDRGGNSPLHF.

V usage is TRBV27 and J usage is TRBJ1-2; 7 bases map to TRBD1. Per germline, CDR1 MNHEY and CDR2 SMNVEV (reference sequence). Trimming at V came to 8 bases and at J to 0 bases, leaving 12 bases not matched to a gene. The CDR3 totals 16 residues. CDR3 amino acids: CASGPVGGFANYGYTF. DNA of the CDR3: TGTGCCAGCGGTCCGGTAGGGGGCTTCGCTAACTATGGCTACACCTTC.

The V and J genes are TRBV30 and TRBJ2-1, with D unresolved. V lost 1 base, J lost 3 bases, and 4 bases lay in between. The CDR3 totals 12 residues. Germline V gene data show CDR1 as GTSNPN and CDR2 as SVGIG (reference sequence). The CDR3 spells CAWSGGYNEQFF. The CDR3 nucleotides are TGTGCCTGGAGTGGAGGCTACAATGAGCAGTTCTTC.

The rearrangement uses TRBV7-9 and TRBJ2-3, with 11 bases identical to TRBD2. Germline V gene data show CDR1 as SEHNR and CDR2 as FQNEAQ (reference sequence). Unmatched junction bases numbered 12, after V lost 5 bases and J lost 8 bases. The CDR3 spans 16 residues. CDR3 sequence: CASSPSTSGIFGTQYF. The CDR3 DNA reads as TGTGCCAGCAGCCCCTCGACTAGCGGGATTTTCGGTACGCAGTATTTT.

The J gene is TRBJ2-7, the V gene TRBV5-1; D may be TRBD1 or TRBD2 (6 bases each). Trimming removed 4 bases from V and 5 bases from J, with 22 bases in between. Germline V gene lookup returns CDR1 SGHRS and CDR2 YFSETQ. The CDR3 contains 16 residues. The CDR3 protein is CASSLGVGGVSHEQYF. The CDR3 coding sequence is TGCGCCAGCAGCCTGGGCGTGGGGGGCGTATCCCACGAGCAGTACTTC.

The table lists this clone with a count of one. The chain joins TRBV10-3 to TRBJ2-7; D is uncertain. This CDR3 spans 19 amino acids. The V end was cut by 0 bases, the J end by 4 bases, with 25 bases between. The germline V gene encodes CDR1 ENHRY and CDR2 SYGVKD. The DNA for the CDR3 is TGTGCCATCAGTGAGTCATCGTTTTTACTGGGATCCAGGCCTTACGAGCAGTACTTC. Translated, it gives CAISESSFLLGSRPYEQYF.

This rearrangement joins TRBV4-1 to TRBJ2-6; D is possibly TRBD1 (7 bases). The CDR3 has 17 amino acids. Trimming took 5 bases from V and 2 from J, leaving 16 bases between them. CDR1 is MGHRA and CDR2 is YSYEKL in the germline V gene. CDR3 nucleotide sequence: TGCGCCAGCAGCGGCGGGACAGCCGTCCCTGGGGCCAACGTCCTGACTTTC. It yields the protein CASSGGTAVPGANVLTF.